Presented here are 22 T cell receptor beta chains from one specimen sequenced in a study of T cell responses to AZD1222 COVID-19 vaccine. The table came from immunoSEQ multiplex PCR; TCRdb's copy has only in-frame clones and leaves some out. The repertoire holds about 170,000 clones, with roughly 87% as singletons. The input for sequencing was peripheral blood, taken 28 days after the second AZD1222 dose. The receptor source for this set is an adult who received the AZD1222 COVID-19 vaccine.

The chain employs TRBV6-1 and TRBJ1-4; tentatively, D is TRBD1 (6 bases). Germline V gene data show CDR1 as MNHNS and CDR2 as SASEGT. V lost 1 base, J lost 5 bases, and 14 bases lay in between. This CDR3 is built from 16 residues. The CDR3 region is CASSEGFGQGNEKLFF. DNA of the CDR3: TGTGCCAGCAGTGAAGGTTTTGGGCAGGGGAATGAAAAACTGTTTTTT.

V is TRBV7-2 and J is TRBJ1-4; D is possibly TRBD1 (5 bases). The germline V gene has CDR1 SGHTA and CDR2 FQGNSA. Trimming cost V 1 base and J 9 bases, with 15 bases left between them. The CDR3 has 15 amino acids. The CDR3 reads CASSLDGQGNKKLFF. As DNA, the CDR3 is TGTGCCAGCAGCTTAGATGGGCAGGGAAACAAAAAACTGTTTTTT.

This sequence joins TRBV5-6 and TRBJ2-3, with 10 nucleotides matching TRBD2. The trim removed 0 bases at V and 3 bases at J, leaving 1 base unmatched. CDR3 size: 15 residues. Germline V gene sequence: CDR1 SGHDT, CDR2 YYEEEE. In nucleotides, the CDR3 is TGTGCCAGCAGCTTGGATAGCGGGGGGACAGATACGCAGTATTTT. Amino acid sequence: CASSLDSGGTDTQYF.

The V and J genes are TRBV2 and TRBJ2-1; D perhaps matches TRBD2 (6 bases). V shed 5 bases and J shed 4 bases, with 12 bases lying between them. In germline, CDR1 is SNHLY, CDR2 FYNNEI. The CDR3 has 14 amino acids. The CDR3 here is CASSNGGRYNEQFF. The CDR3 DNA reads TGTGCCAGCAGTAACGGGGGACGTTACAATGAGCAGTTCTTC. Full variable domain (remainder filled in from reference TRBV2 and TRBJ2-1): EPEVTQTPSHQVTQMGQEVILRCVPISNHLYFYWYRQILGQKVEFLVSFYNNEISEKSEIFDDQFSVERPDGSNFTLKIRSTKLEDSAMYFCASSNGGRYNEQFFGPGTRLTVL.

The rearrangement links TRBV20-1 to TRBJ1-5; 8 nucleotides match TRBD1. CDR3 length: 18 residues. The V segment lost 3 bases and the J segment 0 bases; nucleotides outside the gene matches: 13. Germline loops: CDR1 DFQATT, CDR2 SNEGSKA (reference sequence). CDR3 sequence: CSASSVQGAFLSNQPQHF. The CDR3 nucleotides read TGCAGTGCTAGTAGTGTGCAGGGGGCTTTTCTTAGCAATCAGCCCCAGCATTTT.

The chain uses TRBV4-2 and TRBJ2-7; D tentatively fits TRBD1 or TRBD2 (6 bases each). Germline assignment: CDR1 LGHNA and CDR2 YNFKEQ. The CDR3 covers 15 residues. V was cut by 0 bases and J by 3 bases, with 12 bases left in between. In DNA form, the CDR3 reads TGTGCCAGCAGCCAAGATTATGGGGGGCTCTACGAGCAGTACTTC. Its translation: CASSQDYGGLYEQYF.

This sequence joins TRBV13 and TRBJ1-2; TRBD1 matches at 7 bases. Unmatched junction bases numbered 0, after V lost 5 bases and J lost 0 bases. In germline, CDR1 is PRHDT, CDR2 FYEKMQ (reference sequence). The CDR3 sequence is 13 residues long. CDR3 nucleotide sequence: TGTGCCAGCAGCCAGGGGGCTAACTATGGCTACACCTTC. Protein product: CASSQGANYGYTF.

This clone has more than one count but fewer than ten. The genes are TRBV9 and TRBJ1-4; D unresolved. Germline values: CDR1 SGDLS, CDR2 YYNGEE. The CDR3 consists of 15 residues. Trimming pared 3 bases from V and 8 bases from J, leaving 17 bases between. The CDR3 loop reads CASSEFPGFGEKLFF. In DNA, the CDR3 is TGTGCCAGCAGCGAGTTCCCAGGCTTTGGGGAAAAACTGTTTTTT.

V and J are TRBV5-6 and TRBJ1-3; a weak D match, TRBD1 (6 bases). Germline lookup yields CDR1 SGHDT and CDR2 YYEEEE. This CDR3 is built from 16 residues. Trimming pared 4 bases from V and 2 bases from J, leaving 16 bases between. The CDR3 coding sequence is TGTGCCAGCAGCGCCGGGACAACAACTCCTGGAAACACCATATATTTT. This sequence encodes CASSAGTTTPGNTIYF.

This chain uses TRBV10-2 with TRBJ2-5; D is possibly TRBD1 (7 bases). The CDR3 extends over 12 amino acids. CDR1 and CDR2 from the germline V gene are WSHSY and SAAADI. Trimming pared 7 bases from V and 5 bases from J, leaving 11 bases between. CDR3 loop: CASTPGGETQYF. The CDR3, as DNA: TGCGCCAGCACGCCAGGGGGGGAGACCCAGTACTTC.

This rearrangement joins TRBV5-4 to TRBJ2-7, with a tentative D call TRBD1 (6 bases). Trimming removed 1 base at V and 0 bases at J, with 8 bases between. The CDR3 is made up of 14 amino acids. Germline lookup yields CDR1 SGHNT and CDR2 YYREEE (reference sequence). The CDR3 loop is CASSLQGSSYEQYF. DNA for the CDR3: TGTGCCAGCAGCTTGCAGGGGAGCTCCTACGAGCAGTACTTC.

This rearrangement joins TRBV2 to TRBJ2-7, with 8 positions matching TRBD1. Germline V gives CDR1 SNHLY, CDR2 FYNNEI. J was trimmed by 2 bases and V by 9 bases; bases with no gene match: 3. The CDR3 covers 12 residues. Here the CDR3 DNA reads TGTGCCAGTGGACAGGGACCCTACGAGCAGTACTTC. It yields the protein CASGQGPYEQYF.

The chain links TRBV11-2 to TRBJ1-5; D may be TRBD1 (6 bases). The CDR3 length is 13 residues. Germline V gene sequence: CDR1 SGHAT, CDR2 FQNNGV. V shed 8 bases and J shed 4 bases, with 12 bases lying between them. Here the CDR3 DNA reads TGTGCCAGCGCAGGGGAGGGGAATCAGCCCCAGCATTTT. Its translation is CASAGEGNQPQHF.

The chain carries TRBV6-2 or TRBV6-3 and TRBJ2-3; D is uncertain. Between the trimmed V and J ends, which lost 4 bases and 2 bases, there was a span of 13 bases. The germline gives CDR1 MNHEY, CDR2 SVGEGT. The CDR3 extends over 15 amino acids. The CDR3 loop reads CASSSILSYTDTQYF. DNA of the CDR3: TGTGCCAGCAGTTCAATCCTATCTTACACAGATACGCAGTATTTT.

This chain's CDR3 is CASSSFTGISYEQYF. The DNA of the CDR3 is TGTGCCAGCAGCTCATTCACAGGAATCTCCTACGAGCAGTACTTC. This chain uses TRBV5-5 with TRBJ2-7, with a tentative D call TRBD1 (5 bases). V lost 3 bases to trimming and J lost 0 bases, with 13 bases between them. This CDR3 comprises 15 residues. Germline values: CDR1 SGHKS, CDR2 YYEKEE (reference sequence).

The genes are TRBV2 and TRBJ2-1, with 8 bases fitting TRBD1. Germline V gene sequence: CDR1 SNHLY, CDR2 FYNNEI. V lost 6 bases and J lost 5; bases outside the gene matches: 15. The CDR3 totals 17 residues. CDR3 residues: CASSPRGRTGKNNEQFF. CDR3 DNA sequence: TGTGCCAGCAGCCCCAGAGGGAGGACAGGGAAAAACAATGAGCAGTTCTTC.

The rearrangement joins TRBV9 to TRBJ2-5, with a weak D call TRBD2 (6 bases). The CDR3 sequence is 13 residues long. In germline, CDR1 is SGDLS, CDR2 YYNGEE. V dropped 3 bases and J dropped 5 bases, with 11 bases sitting between them. The CDR3 DNA reads as TGTGCCAGCAGCGGGACTGGGGGGGAGACCCAGTACTTC. Its translation is CASSGTGGETQYF.

The chain carries TRBV19 and TRBJ1-5, with 7 bases lining up with TRBD1. J was trimmed by 3 bases and V by 6 bases; bases with no gene match: 14. The CDR3 runs 17 residues. CDR1 is LNHDA, CDR2 SQIVND, per germline (reference sequence). The CDR3 sequence is CASRLVQGGANNQPQHF. In DNA form, the CDR3 reads TGTGCCAGTAGACTAGTGCAAGGGGGCGCGAACAATCAGCCCCAGCATTTT.

This chain links TRBV4-3 with TRBJ1-6; no definite D call. The CDR3 is 15 amino acids. Germline CDR1 and CDR2: LGHNA and YSLEER. V was clipped by 0 bases and J by 6 bases, with 9 bases between them. For the CDR3, the DNA is TGCGCCAGCAGCCAAGAAAAGGGTCGTAATTCACCCCTCCACTTT. It specifies CASSQEKGRNSPLHF.

The sample holds one count of this clone. The chain recombines TRBV19 with TRBJ1-2, with D hard to call. This CDR3 is built from 15 residues. CDR1 and CDR2 from the germline V gene are LNHDA and SQIVND (reference sequence). The V end was cut by 5 bases, the J end by 2 bases, with 15 bases between. The CDR3 protein is CASSRREDGNYGYTF. The CDR3, as DNA: TGTGCCAGTAGTCGGCGTGAGGACGGGAACTATGGCTACACCTTC.

The rearrangement uses TRBV9 and TRBJ2-1, with TRBD2 identical over 13 bases. Germline V lookup: CDR1 SGDLS, CDR2 YYNGEE. This CDR3 region has 17 residues. V lost 3 bases, J lost 4 bases, and 7 bases stayed unmatched. The CDR3 loop is CASSGSTSGGNYNEQFF. The CDR3 region has the DNA TGTGCCAGCAGCGGATCGACTAGCGGGGGGAATTACAATGAGCAGTTCTTC.

The J gene is TRBJ1-6, the V gene TRBV7-9; D ambiguous. The V end was cut by 1 base, the J end by 10 bases, with 11 bases between. The CDR3 length is 14 residues. Germline CDR1 SEHNR, CDR2 FQNEAQ (reference sequence). The CDR3 loop is CASSLEISSSPLHF. DNA for the CDR3: TGTGCCAGCAGCTTAGAAATTTCCTCGTCACCCCTCCACTTT.